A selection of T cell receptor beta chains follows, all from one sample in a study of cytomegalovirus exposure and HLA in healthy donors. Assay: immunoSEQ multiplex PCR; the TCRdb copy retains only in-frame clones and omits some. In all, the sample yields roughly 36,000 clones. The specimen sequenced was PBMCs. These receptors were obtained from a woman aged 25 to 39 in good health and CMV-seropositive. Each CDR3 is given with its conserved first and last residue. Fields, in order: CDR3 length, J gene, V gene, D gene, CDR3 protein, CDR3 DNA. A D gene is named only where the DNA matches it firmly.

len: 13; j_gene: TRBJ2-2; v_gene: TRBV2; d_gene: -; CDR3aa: CASILDSTGELFF; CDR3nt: TGTGCCAGCATCCTCGACAGCACCGGGGAGCTGTTTTTT
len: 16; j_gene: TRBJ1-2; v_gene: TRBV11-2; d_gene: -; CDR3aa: CASSLDSGGYSYGYTF; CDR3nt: TGTGCCAGCAGCTTAGATTCCGGCGGCTACTCCTATGGCTACACCTTC
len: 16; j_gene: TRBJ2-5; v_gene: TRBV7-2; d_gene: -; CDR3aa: CASSLTGSGVQETQYF; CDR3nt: TGTGCCAGCAGTCTAACAGGGTCAGGGGTTCAAGAGACCCAGTACTTC
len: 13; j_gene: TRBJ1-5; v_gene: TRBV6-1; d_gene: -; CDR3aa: CAHTAGLNQPQHF; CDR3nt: TGTGCCCATACTGCAGGGCTAAATCAGCCCCAGCATTTT
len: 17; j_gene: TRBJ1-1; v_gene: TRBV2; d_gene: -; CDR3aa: CASIPPPRADGWEEAFF; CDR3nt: TGTGCCAGCATCCCCCCTCCTAGGGCGGATGGGTGGGAGGAAGCTTTCTTT
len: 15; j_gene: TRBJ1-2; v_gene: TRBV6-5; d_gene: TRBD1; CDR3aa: CASSPGTGYNYGYTF; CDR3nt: TGTGCCAGCAGTCCCGGGACAGGTTATAACTATGGCTACACCTTC
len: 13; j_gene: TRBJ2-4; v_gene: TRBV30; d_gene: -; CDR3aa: CAWSGLAKNIQYF; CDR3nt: TGTGCCTGGAGTGGGCTAGCGAAAAACATTCAGTACTTC
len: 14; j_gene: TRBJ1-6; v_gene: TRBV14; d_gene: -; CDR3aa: CASHGAGLDSPLHF; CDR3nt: TGTGCCAGCCATGGAGCAGGGCTCGATTCACCCCTCCACTTT
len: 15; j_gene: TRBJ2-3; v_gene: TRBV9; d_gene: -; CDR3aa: CASSAKDYSTDTQYF; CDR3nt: TGTGCCAGCAGCGCCAAAGACTACAGCACAGATACGCAGTATTTT
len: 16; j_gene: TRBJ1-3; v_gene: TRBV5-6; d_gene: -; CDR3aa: CASSYYRANSGNTIYF; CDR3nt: TGTGCCAGCAGTTATTACAGGGCTAACTCTGGAAACACCATATATTTT
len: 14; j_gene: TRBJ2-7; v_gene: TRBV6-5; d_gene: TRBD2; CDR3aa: CASSYSGGTYEQYF; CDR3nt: TGTGCCAGCAGTTATAGCGGGGGAACCTACGAGCAGTACTTC
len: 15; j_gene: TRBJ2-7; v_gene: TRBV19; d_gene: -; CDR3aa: CASSPGIGGTYEQYF; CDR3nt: TGTGCCAGTAGTCCCGGGATCGGGGGTACCTACGAGCAGTACTTC
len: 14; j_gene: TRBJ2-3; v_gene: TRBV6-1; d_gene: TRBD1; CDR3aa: CASSPGQGTDTQYF; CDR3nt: TGTGCCAGCAGTCCTGGACAGGGCACAGATACGCAGTATTTT
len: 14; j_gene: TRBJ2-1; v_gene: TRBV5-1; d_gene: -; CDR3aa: CASSLRSSYNEQFF; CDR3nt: TGCGCCAGCAGCTTGAGGAGCTCCTACAATGAGCAGTTCTTC
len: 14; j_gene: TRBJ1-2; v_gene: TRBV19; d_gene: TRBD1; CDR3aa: CASSIRDRGLGYTF; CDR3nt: TGTGCCAGTAGTATCCGGGACAGGGGGCTCGGCTACACCTTC
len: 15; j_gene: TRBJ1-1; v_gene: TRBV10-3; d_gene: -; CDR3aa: CAISESRQGNTEAFF; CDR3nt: TGTGCCATCAGTGAGTCGAGGCAGGGGAACACTGAAGCTTTCTTT
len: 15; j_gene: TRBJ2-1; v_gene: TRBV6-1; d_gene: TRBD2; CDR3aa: CASSLKEAGVGEQFF; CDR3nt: TGTGCCAGCAGTCTAAAGGAAGCGGGGGTGGGTGAGCAGTTCTTC
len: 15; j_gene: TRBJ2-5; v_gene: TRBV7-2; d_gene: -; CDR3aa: CASSLLTGSGETQYF; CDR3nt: TGTGCCAGCAGCTTATTGACTGGCTCAGGGGAGACCCAGTACTTC
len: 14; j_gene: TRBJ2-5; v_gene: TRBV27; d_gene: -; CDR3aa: CASSSPLQRETQYF; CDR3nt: TGTGCCAGCAGTTCCCCCCTCCAGCGGGAGACCCAGTACTTC
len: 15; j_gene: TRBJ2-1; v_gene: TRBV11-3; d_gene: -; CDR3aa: CASSPTRGSGNEQFF; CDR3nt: TGTGCCAGCAGCCCCACCAGGGGCAGCGGTAATGAGCAGTTCTTC
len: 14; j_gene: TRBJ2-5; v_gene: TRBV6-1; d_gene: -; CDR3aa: CASSRTRSQETQYF; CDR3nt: TGTGCCAGCAGTAGGACAAGGAGTCAAGAGACCCAGTACTTC
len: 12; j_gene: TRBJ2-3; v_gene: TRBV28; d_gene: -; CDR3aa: CASGTTSDTQYF; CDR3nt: TGTGCCAGCGGTACGACTTCAGATACGCAGTATTTT
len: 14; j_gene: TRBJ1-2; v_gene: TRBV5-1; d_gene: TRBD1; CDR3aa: CASSLAQGSYGYTF; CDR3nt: TGCGCCAGCAGCTTGGCACAGGGGAGCTATGGCTACACCTTC
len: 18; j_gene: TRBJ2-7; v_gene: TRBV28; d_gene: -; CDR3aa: CASSHKGIFSQAVYEQYF; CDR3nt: TGTGCCAGCAGTCACAAGGGGATTTTCTCGCAGGCAGTTTACGAGCAGTACTTC
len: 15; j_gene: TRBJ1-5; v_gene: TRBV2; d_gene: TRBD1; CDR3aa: CASSEYGQGNQPQHF; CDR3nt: TGTGCCAGCAGTGAATATGGACAGGGGAATCAGCCCCAGCATTTT
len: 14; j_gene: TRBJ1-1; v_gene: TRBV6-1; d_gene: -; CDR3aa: CASSQGWGNTEAFF; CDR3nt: TGTGCCAGCAGTCAGGGGTGGGGGAACACTGAAGCTTTCTTT
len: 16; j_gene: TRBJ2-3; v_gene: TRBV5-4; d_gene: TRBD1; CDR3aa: CASSLIQGGVTDTQYF; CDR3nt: TGTGCCAGCAGCTTGATTCAAGGGGGCGTCACAGATACGCAGTATTTT
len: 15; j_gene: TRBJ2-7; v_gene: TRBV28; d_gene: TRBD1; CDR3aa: CASSLGTGWNYEQYF; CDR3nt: TGTGCCAGCAGTCTCGGGACAGGGTGGAACTACGAGCAGTACTTC
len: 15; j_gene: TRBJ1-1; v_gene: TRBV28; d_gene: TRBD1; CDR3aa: CASSPGGAGGTEAFF; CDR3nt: TGTGCCAGCAGTCCGGGGGGGGCAGGGGGAACTGAAGCTTTCTTT
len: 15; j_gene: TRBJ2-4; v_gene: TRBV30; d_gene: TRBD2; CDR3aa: CAWSVHSGRADIQYF; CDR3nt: TGTGCCTGGAGTGTACATAGCGGGCGGGCTGACATTCAGTACTTC
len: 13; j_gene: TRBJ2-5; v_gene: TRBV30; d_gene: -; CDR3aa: CAWSVTHGETQYF; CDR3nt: TGTGCCTGGAGTGTAACACACGGGGAGACCCAGTACTTC
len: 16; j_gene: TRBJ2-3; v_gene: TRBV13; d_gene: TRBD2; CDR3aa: CASRRESGGGADTQYF; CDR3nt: TGTGCCAGCAGACGTGAGAGCGGGGGCGGGGCAGATACGCAGTATTTT
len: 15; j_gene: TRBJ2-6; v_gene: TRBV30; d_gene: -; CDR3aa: CAWSAGGMGANVLTF; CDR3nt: TGTGCCTGGAGTGCAGGGGGGATGGGGGCCAACGTCCTGACTTTC
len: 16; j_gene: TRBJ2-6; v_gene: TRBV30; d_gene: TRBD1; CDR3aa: CAWSTQGAGGANVLTF; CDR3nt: TGTGCCTGGAGTACACAGGGGGCAGGTGGGGCCAACGTCCTGACTTTC
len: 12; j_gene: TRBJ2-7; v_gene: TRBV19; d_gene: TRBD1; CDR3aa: CATRDRVNEQYF; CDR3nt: TGTGCCACCCGGGACAGGGTCAACGAGCAGTACTTC
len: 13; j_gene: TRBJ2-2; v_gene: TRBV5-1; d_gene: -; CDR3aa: CASSFQATGELFF; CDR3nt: TGCGCCAGCAGCTTTCAGGCGACCGGGGAGCTGTTTTTT
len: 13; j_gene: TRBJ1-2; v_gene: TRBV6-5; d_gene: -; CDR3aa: CASSPWGGYGYTF; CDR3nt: TGTGCCAGCAGCCCTTGGGGGGGCTATGGCTACACCTTC
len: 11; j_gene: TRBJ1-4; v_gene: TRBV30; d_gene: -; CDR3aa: CAWSVGGKLFF; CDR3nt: TGTGCCTGGAGTGTAGGGGGAAAACTGTTTTTT
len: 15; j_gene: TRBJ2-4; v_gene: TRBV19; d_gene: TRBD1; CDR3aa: CASSVEGAAKNIQYF; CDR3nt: TGTGCCAGTAGCGTTGAGGGGGCGGCCAAAAACATTCAGTACTTC
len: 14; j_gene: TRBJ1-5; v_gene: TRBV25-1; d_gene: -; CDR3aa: CASSETGFHQPQHF; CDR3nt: TGTGCCAGCAGTGAAACAGGGTTTCATCAGCCCCAGCATTTT